This T cell receptor beta chain was recorded in a study of read filtering for tumor transcriptome and immune sequencing. Overall study: TCR-mapped reads were about 3.5 to 10.27 million with IR-seq versus about 85 to 1,300 with RNA-seq. General study findings and limits: IR-seq captured clonotypes deeper and more reliably than RNA-seq. About 81.9% of IR-seq clonotypes had one read, totaling around 3.3% of reads; RNA-seq: 74.6% and 44.6%.

With V trimmed by 0 bases and J by 2 bases, 7 bases remained unmatched. Germline values: CDR1 DFQATT, CDR2 SNEGSKA (reference sequence). The CDR3 has 16 amino acids. Sampling of bone marrow took place during active disease in every patient. This clonotype has a count of ten or more. Its antigen remains unknown. Molecular barcoded adaptors covering alpha/delta and beta/gamma chains were used on 400 ng RNA. TCRdb passed the reads through MiXCR, listing each CDR3 protein once. Among some 130,000 distinct CDR3 sequences listed, less than 15% were seen once. The sequenced sample was a population of CD138-negative cells sorted from bone marrow. The clonotype originates from a donor over 35 with multiple myeloma. The chain links TRBV20-1 to TRBJ2-3; 8 positions match TRBD2. CDR3 nucleotides: TGCAGTGCTAGAGATCACTTAGCGGGATCCACAGATACGCAGTATTTT. Amino acid sequence: CSARDHLAGSTDTQYF.